The subject of this entry is one T cell receptor beta chain. Its antigen is currently unknown. Vbeta (60) and Jbeta (13) primers were used in the PCR. This table comes from immunoSEQ multiplex PCR, and its TCRdb copy is limited to in-frame clones, with some not included. The sample has about 160,000 clones, roughly four fifths seen once. The data derive from a study of cytomegalovirus exposure and HLA in healthy donors. Study observations and caveats: Later analysis identified a missense DCLRE1C variant that was linked to TCR beta V- and J-gene trimming.

CDR3 size: 14 residues. The germline V gene has CDR1 SGHRS and CDR2 YFSETQ. J lost 1 base, V lost 4 bases, and 2 bases had no gene match. Sequenced sample: PBMCs. This chain joins TRBV5-1 and TRBJ2-5; 9 bases are a match to TRBD1. The source of this sequence is a man in his sixties in good health and CMV-seronegative. The CDR3 protein is CASSGQGSQETQYF. CDR3 DNA: TGCGCCAGCAGCGGACAGGGGTCCCAAGAGACCCAGTACTTC.